These 5 T cell receptor beta chains originate from one sample sequenced in a study of cytomegalovirus exposure and HLA in healthy donors. The study ran its PCR with 60 Vbeta and 13 Jbeta primers. Sequencing used immunoSEQ multiplex PCR; TCRdb keeps in-frame clones, though not all of them. This sample has some 110,000 clones, with 60% to 80% found just once. The sample consisted of PBMCs. The receptors shown here come from a man aged 45 to 65 in good health and CMV-seropositive.

The chain combines TRBV6-6 with TRBJ2-4, with D possibly matching TRBD1 (6 bases). Germline V gene data show CDR1 as MNHNY and CDR2 as SVGAGI (reference sequence). The CDR3 has 16 residues. V lost 6 bases and J 3 bases, leaving 18 bases between the germline ends. CDR3 region: CASSPDGQGLKNIQYF. The CDR3 DNA reads as TGTGCCAGCAGCCCCGACGGGCAGGGGCTCAAAAACATTCAGTACTTC.

The V and J genes are TRBV4-1 and TRBJ2-5; 7 bases are shared with TRBD2. CDR3 size: 15 residues. V shed 4 bases and J 1 base; nucleotides not matched to a gene: 6. The germline V gene encodes CDR1 MGHRA and CDR2 YSYEKL. The CDR3 DNA follows: TGCGCCAGCAGCCCAGTTTCGGGGGGCCAAGAGACCCAGTACTTC. It is translated as CASSPVSGGQETQYF.

This clone came up a few times. The genes are TRBV6-1 and TRBJ1-2, with a tentative D call TRBD1 (5 bases). V lost 5 bases to trimming and J lost 0 bases, with 7 bases between them. Germline V lookup: CDR1 MNHNS, CDR2 SASEGT. The CDR3 contains 13 residues. The DNA of the CDR3 is TGTGCCAGCAGTCAACAGGCTAACTATGGCTACACCTTC. Translation gives CASSQQANYGYTF.

The rearrangement links TRBV5-1 to TRBJ2-1; TRBD2 matches 12 bases. Germline-derived CDR1 and CDR2 are SGHRS and YFSETQ. V was pared by 7 bases and J by 0 bases, with 11 bases of the junction left unmatched. The CDR3 contains 18 residues. In DNA form, the CDR3 reads TGCGCCAGCTGGAGGGGACTAGCGGGCCAATACTCCTACAATGAGCAGTTCTTC. Amino acid sequence: CASWRGLAGQYSYNEQFF.

This sequence joins TRBV5-4 and TRBJ2-2, with D perhaps TRBD1 (6 bases). From germline, CDR1 is SGHNT and CDR2 YYREEE (reference sequence). The germline V and J ends were trimmed by 0 bases and 5 bases, with 11 bases remaining between them. The CDR3 spans 15 residues. CDR3 region: CASSLAGTHTGELFF. The CDR3 DNA is TGTGCCAGCAGCTTGGCCGGGACACATACCGGGGAGCTGTTTTTT. Variable domain in full (rest from reference TRBV5-4 and TRBJ2-2): ETGVTQSPTHLIKTRGQQVTLRCSSQSGHNTVSWYQQALGQGPQFIFQYYREEENGRGNFPPRFSGLQFPNYSSELNVNALELDDSALYLCASSLAGTHTGELFFGEGSRLTVL.